This T cell receptor (beta chain) derives from a study of shared clonotypes between healthy human individuals. V dropped 10 bases and J dropped 1 base, with 17 bases sitting between them. The CDR3 has 15 amino acids. Germline V gene sequence: CDR1 MDHEN, CDR2 SYDVKM. Sequencing was performed with immunoSEQ multiplex PCR; in TCRdb, only in-frame clones are kept and a portion is missing. The sample carries about 2.3 million clones, around 90% recorded once. The gene calls are TRBV28 and TRBJ1-3; D is possibly TRBD1 (6 bases). This TCR came from a man aged 18 to 30 in good health. Some clones in this sample may be carry-over from other donors' samples. Material for sequencing was naive CD4+ T cells from PBMCs. Documented subset: CD45RA+ positively selected. The CDR3 DNA reads as TGTGCCATCGGGACGGGGGGCAGGTCTGGAAACACCATATATTTT. Translating it yields CAIGTGGRSGNTIYF.